This TCR beta chain was captured by sequencing in a study of T cells after posttransplantation cyclophosphamide. This clone was seen repeatedly, ten times or more. Its target is not known. On the day of bone marrow donation, the related graft donor provided peripheral blood. Germline CDR1 is MGHRA and CDR2 is YSYEKL. V shed 4 bases and J 9 bases; nucleotides not matched to a gene: 5. The CDR3 extends over 15 amino acids. Study observations and caveats: Recipient CMV seropositivity and CMV reactivation strongly tracked TRB clonality. Donor CD8+ memory clones often dominated recipient blood repertoires at later times. TRB overlap between skin or GI tissue T cells and blood was limited.

Some clones are missing from TCRdb's copy, which holds only in-frame ones; the method was immunoSEQ multiplex PCR. The sample was found to contain more than 40,000 clones, and every one recurs. Sequencing was done on a sample of PBMCs. The receptor was isolated from a man between 40 and 49 years old in good health, CMV-negative, and a related stem cell transplant donor. The rearrangement links TRBV4-1 to TRBJ2-1, with TRBD2 matching 14 bases. The CDR3 DNA sequence: TGCGCCAGCAGCCTGGGACTAGCGGGAGTAGGTGAGCAGTTCTTC. Translating gives CASSLGLAGVGEQFF.